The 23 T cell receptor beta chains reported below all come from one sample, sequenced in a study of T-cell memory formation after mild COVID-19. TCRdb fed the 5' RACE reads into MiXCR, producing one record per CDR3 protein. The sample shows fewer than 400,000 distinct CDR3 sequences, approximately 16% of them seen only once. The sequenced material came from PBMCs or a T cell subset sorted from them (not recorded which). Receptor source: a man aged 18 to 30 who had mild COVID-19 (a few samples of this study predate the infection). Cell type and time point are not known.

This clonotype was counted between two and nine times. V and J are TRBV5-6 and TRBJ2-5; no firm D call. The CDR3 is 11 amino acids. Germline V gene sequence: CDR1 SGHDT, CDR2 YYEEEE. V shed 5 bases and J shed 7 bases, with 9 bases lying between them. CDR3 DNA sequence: TGTGCCAGCAGTCAACTCGGGACCCAGTACTTC. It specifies CASSQLGTQYF.

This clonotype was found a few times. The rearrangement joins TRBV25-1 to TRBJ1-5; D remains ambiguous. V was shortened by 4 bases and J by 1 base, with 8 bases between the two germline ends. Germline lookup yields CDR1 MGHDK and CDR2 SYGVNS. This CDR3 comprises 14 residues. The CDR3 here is CASSGRGSNQPQHF. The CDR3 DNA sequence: TGTGCCAGCAGTGGGAGAGGGAGCAATCAGCCCCAGCATTTT.

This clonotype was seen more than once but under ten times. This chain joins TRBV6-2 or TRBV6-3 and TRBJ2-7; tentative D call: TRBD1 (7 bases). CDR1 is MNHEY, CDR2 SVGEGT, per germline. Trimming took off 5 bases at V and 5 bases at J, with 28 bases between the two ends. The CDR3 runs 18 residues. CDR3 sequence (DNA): TGTGCCAGCAGTAAGACGGCGGAGGTAGCAGGGGGGCCGCACGAGCAGTACGTC. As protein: CASSKTAEVAGGPHEQYV.

Here the CDR3 reads CASSLAPGDSPLHF. CDR3 sequence (DNA): TGTGCCAGCAGCTTGGCCCCGGGGGATTCACCCCTCCACTTT. The chain uses TRBV5-4 and TRBJ1-6; tentatively, D is TRBD1 (5 bases). The length of the CDR3 is 14 residues. Trimming left V 0 bases short and J 8 bases short, with 9 bases between. Germline values: CDR1 SGHNT, CDR2 YYREEE (reference sequence).

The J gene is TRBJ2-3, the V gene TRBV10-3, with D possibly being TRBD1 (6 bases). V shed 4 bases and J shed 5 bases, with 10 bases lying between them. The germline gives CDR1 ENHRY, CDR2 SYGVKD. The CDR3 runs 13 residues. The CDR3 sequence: CAISAGGGDTQYF. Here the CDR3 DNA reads TGTGCCATCAGTGCTGGGGGCGGAGATACGCAGTATTTT.

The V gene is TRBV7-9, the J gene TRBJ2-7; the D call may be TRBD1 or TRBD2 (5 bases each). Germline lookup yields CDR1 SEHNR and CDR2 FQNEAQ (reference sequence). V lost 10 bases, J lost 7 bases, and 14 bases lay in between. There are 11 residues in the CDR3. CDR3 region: CAMGDPGEQYF. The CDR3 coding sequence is TGTGCCATGGGGGACCCCGGGGAGCAGTACTTC.

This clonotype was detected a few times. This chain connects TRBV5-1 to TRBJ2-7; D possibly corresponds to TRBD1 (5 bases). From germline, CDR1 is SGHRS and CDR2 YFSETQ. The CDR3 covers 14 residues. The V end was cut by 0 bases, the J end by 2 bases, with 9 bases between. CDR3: CASSLAGKTYEQYF. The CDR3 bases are TGCGCCAGCAGCTTGGCAGGGAAGACCTACGAGCAGTACTTC.

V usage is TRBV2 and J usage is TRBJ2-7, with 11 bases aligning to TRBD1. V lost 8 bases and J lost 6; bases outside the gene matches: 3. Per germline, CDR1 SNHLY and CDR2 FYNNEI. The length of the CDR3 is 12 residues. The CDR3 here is CASGGQGGEQYF. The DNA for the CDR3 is TGTGCCAGCGGGGGACAGGGGGGCGAGCAGTACTTC.

CDR3: CASSQGTLGNQPQHF. For the CDR3, the DNA is TGTGCCAGCAGCCAGGGGACTTTAGGCAATCAGCCCCAGCATTTT. This rearrangement joins TRBV7-2 to TRBJ1-5, with a tentative D call TRBD1 (6 bases). Germline assignment: CDR1 SGHTA and CDR2 FQGNSA. CDR3 size: 15 residues. The ends were cut back, 5 bases at V and 2 bases at J, with 13 bases in the middle.

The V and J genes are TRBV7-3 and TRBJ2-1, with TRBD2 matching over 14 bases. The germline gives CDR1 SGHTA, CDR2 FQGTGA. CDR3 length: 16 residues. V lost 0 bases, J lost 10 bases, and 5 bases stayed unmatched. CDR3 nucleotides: TGTGCCAGCAGCTTAACTGGGACTAGCGGGGGCCGGGAGCAGTTCTTC. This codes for CASSLTGTSGGREQFF.

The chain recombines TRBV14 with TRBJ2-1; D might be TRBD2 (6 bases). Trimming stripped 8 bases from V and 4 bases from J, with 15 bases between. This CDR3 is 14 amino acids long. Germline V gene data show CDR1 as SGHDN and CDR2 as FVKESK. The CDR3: CASSHGGPYNEQFF. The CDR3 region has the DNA TGTGCCAGCTCCCACGGGGGACCTTACAATGAGCAGTTCTTC.

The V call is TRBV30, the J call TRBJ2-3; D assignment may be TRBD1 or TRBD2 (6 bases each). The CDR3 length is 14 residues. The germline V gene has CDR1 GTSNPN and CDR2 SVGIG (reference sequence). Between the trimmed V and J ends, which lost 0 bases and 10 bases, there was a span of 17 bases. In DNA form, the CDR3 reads TGTGCCTGGAGTGTAGGGGGGACTGGCGGGGCGCAGTATTTT. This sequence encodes CAWSVGGTGGAQYF. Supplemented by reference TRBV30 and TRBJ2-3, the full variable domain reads SQTIHQWPATLVQPVGSPLSLECTVEGTSNPNLYWYRQAAGRGLQLLFYSVGIGQISSEVPQNLSASRPQDRQFILSSKKLLLSDSGFYLCAWSVGGTGGAQYFGPGTRLTVL.

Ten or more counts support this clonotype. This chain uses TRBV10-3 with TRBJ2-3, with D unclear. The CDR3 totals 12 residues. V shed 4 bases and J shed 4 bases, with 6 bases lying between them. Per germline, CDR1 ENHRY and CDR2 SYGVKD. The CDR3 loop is CAISAVADTQYF. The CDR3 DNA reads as TGTGCCATCAGTGCGGTGGCAGATACGCAGTATTTT.

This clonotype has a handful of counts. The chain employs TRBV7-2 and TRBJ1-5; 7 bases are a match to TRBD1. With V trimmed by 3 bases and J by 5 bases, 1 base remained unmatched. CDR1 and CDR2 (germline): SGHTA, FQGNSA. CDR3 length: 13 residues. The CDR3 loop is CASSFDRDQPQHF. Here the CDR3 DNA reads TGTGCCAGCAGCTTCGACAGGGATCAGCCCCAGCATTTT.

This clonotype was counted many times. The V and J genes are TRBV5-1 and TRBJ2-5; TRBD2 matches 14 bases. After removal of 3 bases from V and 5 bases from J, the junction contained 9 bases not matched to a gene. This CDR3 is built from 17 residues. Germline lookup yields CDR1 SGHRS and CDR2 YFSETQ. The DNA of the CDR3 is TGCGCCAGCAGCTGGACTAGCGGGGGGTCAGGAGGGGAGACCCAGTACTTC. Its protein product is CASSWTSGGSGGETQYF.

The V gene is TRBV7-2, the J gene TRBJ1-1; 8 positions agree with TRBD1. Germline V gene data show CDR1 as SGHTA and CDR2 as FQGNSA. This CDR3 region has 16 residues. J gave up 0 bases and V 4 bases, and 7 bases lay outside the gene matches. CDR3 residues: CASSSSWTGLNTEAFF. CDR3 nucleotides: TGTGCCAGCAGCTCCTCCTGGACAGGGTTGAACACTGAAGCTTTCTTT.

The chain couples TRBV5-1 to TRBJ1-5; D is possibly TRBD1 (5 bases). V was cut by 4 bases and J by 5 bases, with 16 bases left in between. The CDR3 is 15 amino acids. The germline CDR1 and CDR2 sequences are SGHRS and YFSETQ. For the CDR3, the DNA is TGCGCCAGCAGCCCCGGGGACGGACCCGATCAGCCCCAGCATTTT. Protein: CASSPGDGPDQPQHF.

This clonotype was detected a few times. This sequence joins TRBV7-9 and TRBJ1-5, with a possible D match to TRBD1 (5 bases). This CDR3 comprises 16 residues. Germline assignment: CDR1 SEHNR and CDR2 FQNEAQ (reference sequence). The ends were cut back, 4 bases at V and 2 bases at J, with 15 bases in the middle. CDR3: CASSSFEQGRNQPQHF. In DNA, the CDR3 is TGTGCCAGCAGCTCGTTTGAGCAGGGTCGCAATCAGCCCCAGCATTTT.

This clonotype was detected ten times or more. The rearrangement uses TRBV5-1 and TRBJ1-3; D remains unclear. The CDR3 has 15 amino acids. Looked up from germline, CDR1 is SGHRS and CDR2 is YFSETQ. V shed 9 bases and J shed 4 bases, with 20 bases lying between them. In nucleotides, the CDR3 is TGCGCCACCAGGCCTGCGCCGGTGTCCGGAAACACCATATATTTT. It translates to CATRPAPVSGNTIYF.

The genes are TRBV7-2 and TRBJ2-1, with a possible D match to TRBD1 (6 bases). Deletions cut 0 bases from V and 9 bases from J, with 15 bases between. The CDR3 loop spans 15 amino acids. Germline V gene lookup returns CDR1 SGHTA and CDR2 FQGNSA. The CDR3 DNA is TGTGCCAGCAGCTTAGCGACAAGGGGGATAGGTGAGCAGTTCTTC. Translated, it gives CASSLATRGIGEQFF.

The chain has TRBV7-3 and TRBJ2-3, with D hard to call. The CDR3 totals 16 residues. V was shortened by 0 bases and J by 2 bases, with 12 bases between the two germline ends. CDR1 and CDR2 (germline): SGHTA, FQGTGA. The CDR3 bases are TGTGCCAGCAGCTTAACGTCGGGTGCTACCACAGATACGCAGTATTTT. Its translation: CASSLTSGATTDTQYF.

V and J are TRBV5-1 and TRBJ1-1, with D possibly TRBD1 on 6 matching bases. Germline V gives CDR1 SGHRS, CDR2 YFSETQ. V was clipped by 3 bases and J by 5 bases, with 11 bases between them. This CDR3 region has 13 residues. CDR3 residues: CASSSSGETEAFF. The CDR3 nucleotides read TGCGCCAGCAGCTCGTCAGGGGAGACTGAAGCTTTCTTT. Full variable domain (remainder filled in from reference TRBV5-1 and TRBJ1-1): KAGVTQTPRYLIKTRGQQVTLSCSPISGHRSVSWYQQTPGQGLQFLFEYFSETQRNKGNFPGRFSGRQFSNSRSEMNVSTLELGDSALYLCASSSSGETEAFFGQGTRLTVV.

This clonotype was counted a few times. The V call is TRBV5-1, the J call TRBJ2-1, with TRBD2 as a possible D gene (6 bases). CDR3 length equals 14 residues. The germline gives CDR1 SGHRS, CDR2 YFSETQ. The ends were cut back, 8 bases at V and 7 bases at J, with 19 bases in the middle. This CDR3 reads CASTLPGVRNEQFF. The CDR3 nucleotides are TGCGCCAGTACCTTACCGGGGGTACGAAATGAGCAGTTCTTC. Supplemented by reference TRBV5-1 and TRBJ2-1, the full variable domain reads KAGVTQTPRYLIKTRGQQVTLSCSPISGHRSVSWYQQTPGQGLQFLFEYFSETQRNKGNFPGRFSGRQFSNSRSEMNVSTLELGDSALYLCASTLPGVRNEQFFGPGTRLTVL.